The 7 T cell receptor beta chains given below trace back to one sample, sequenced in a study of control samples from healthy donors and cancer patients. The data were produced by immunoSEQ multiplex PCR, yet TCRdb's version contains in-frame clones alone and is incomplete. Among about 170,000 clones listed, roughly 90% were seen once. The sequencing sample was made of blood. The source of these receptors is a man younger than 45 in good health.

The rearrangement uses TRBV4-1 and TRBJ2-7; no firm D call. The length of the CDR3 is 17 residues. Per the germline V gene, CDR1 is MGHRA and CDR2 is YSYEKL. Trimming shortened V by 1 base and J by 4 bases, and 20 bases separated the two germline ends. CDR3 region: CASSQVWVLATSYEQYF. In nucleotides, the CDR3 is TGCGCCAGCAGCCAAGTCTGGGTGTTGGCGACGTCATACGAGCAGTACTTC.

CDR3: CASSYSNWGEEQYF. As DNA, the CDR3 is TGTGCCAGCAGTTACTCGAATTGGGGGGAAGAGCAGTACTTC. This sequence joins TRBV6-6 and TRBJ2-7, with a tentative D call TRBD2 (6 bases). The CDR3 is 14 residues long. The germline V and J ends were trimmed by 0 bases and 7 bases, with 13 bases remaining between them. Germline lookup yields CDR1 MNHNY and CDR2 SVGAGI (reference sequence).

V usage is TRBV7-9 and J usage is TRBJ2-7, with a tentative D call TRBD2 (5 bases). This CDR3 spans 13 amino acids. In germline, CDR1 is SEHNR, CDR2 FQNEAQ (reference sequence). With 5 bases removed from V and 6 bases from J, the gap between germline ends came to 14 bases. In DNA form, the CDR3 reads TGTGCCAGCAGCGCCCCACTAGGCCCCGAGCAGTACTTC. Its translation: CASSAPLGPEQYF. The full variable domain, rest sourced from reference TRBV7-9 and TRBJ2-7, is DTGVSQNPRHKITKRGQNVTFRCDPISEHNRLYWYRQTLGQGPEFLTYFQNEAQLEKSRLLSDRFSAERPKGSFSTLEIQRTEQGDSAMYLCASSAPLGPEQYFGPGTRLTVT.

The CDR3 here is CASSAEGGSPLHF. Written as DNA, the CDR3 is TGTGCCAGCAGTGCCGAAGGAGGGTCACCCCTCCACTTT. V is TRBV6-4 and J is TRBJ1-6, with no clear D. The V end lost 4 bases, the J end lost 10 bases, and 11 bases lay between the germline ends. This CDR3 is 13 amino acids long. Germline V lookup: CDR1 MRHNA, CDR2 SNTAGT.

V usage is TRBV19 and J usage is TRBJ2-2; D unclear. V was cut by 3 bases and J by 6 bases, with 5 bases left in between. CDR1 is LNHDA and CDR2 is SQIVND in the germline V gene (reference sequence). The CDR3 runs 12 residues. CDR3 in DNA: TGTGCCAGTAGTATGGTACCCGGGGAGCTGTTTTTT. Translated: CASSMVPGELFF.

This rearrangement joins TRBV2 to TRBJ2-5; weak D call: TRBD1 (6 bases). Per germline, CDR1 SNHLY and CDR2 FYNNEI. Deletions cut 7 bases from V and 2 bases from J, with 17 bases between. The CDR3 is made up of 15 amino acids. In nucleotides, the CDR3 is TGTGCCAGCAAGTACAGGGAGTCCAAGCAAGAGACCCAGTACTTC. Encoded protein: CASKYRESKQETQYF.

The chain is built from TRBV7-2 and TRBJ2-1, with D hard to call. The CDR3 has 15 amino acids. V was clipped by 5 bases and J by 0 bases, with 11 bases between them. Germline CDR1 SGHTA, CDR2 FQGNSA. The CDR3 loop reads CASSPRPRSYNEQFF. The CDR3 DNA reads as TGTGCCAGCAGCCCCCGTCCACGCTCCTACAATGAGCAGTTCTTC. Based on the CDR3 plus reference TRBV7-2 and TRBJ2-1, the full variable domain is GAGVSQSPSNKVTEKGKDVELRCDPISGHTALYWYRQSLGQGLEFLIYFQGNSAPDKSGLPSDRFSAERTGGSVSTLTIQRTQQEDSAVYLCASSPRPRSYNEQFFGPGTRLTVL.